These 27 T cell receptor beta chains originate from one sample sequenced in a study of blood T cells in healthy people across ages. The second PCR ran roughly 6 to 11 cycles with a sample-barcoded 5' primer and J-beta primers. TCRdb re-derived calls from the 5' RACE reads in MiXCR, one entry per CDR3 protein. The profile shows under 1,100,000 distinct CDR3 sequences, approximately 25% of them singletons. Separately, the same data were catalogued under a study of T cells of mothers and their children.

Sequences were obtained from blood. These TCRs come from a girl under 10 years old in good health.

The rearrangement links TRBV19 to TRBJ2-7, with D perhaps matching TRBD1 (6 bases). Between the trimmed V and J ends, which lost 6 bases and 3 bases, there was a span of 18 bases. CDR1 is LNHDA, CDR2 SQIVND, per germline (reference sequence). CDR3 size: 15 residues. This chain's CDR3 is CASRYTGLKSYEQYF. CDR3 sequence (DNA): TGTGCCAGTAGGTATACAGGGTTAAAAAGCTACGAGCAGTACTTC.

This clonotype showed up just a few times. This sequence joins TRBV7-6 and TRBJ1-4; D perhaps matches TRBD1 (6 bases). The CDR3 spans 17 residues. CDR1 and CDR2 from the germline V gene are SGHVS and FNYEAQ. Between the trimmed V and J ends, which lost 3 bases and 2 bases, there was a span of 16 bases. This CDR3 reads CASSFAAGGATNEKLFF. Here the CDR3 DNA reads TGTGCCAGCAGCTTTGCCGCCGGGGGCGCGACTAATGAAAAACTGTTTTTT.

This clonotype turned up a few times. This rearrangement joins TRBV28 to TRBJ1-5, with D possibly being TRBD1 (5 bases). V lost 1 base and J lost 5, with 9 bases in between. CDR1 is MDHEN and CDR2 is SYDVKM in the germline V gene. The CDR3 consists of 14 residues. The CDR3 sequence: CASSLSGEDQPQHF. The CDR3 DNA sequence: TGTGCCAGCAGTTTATCGGGGGAGGATCAGCCCCAGCATTTT.

This chain connects TRBV12-3 or TRBV12-4 to TRBJ2-4; D remains ambiguous. V lost 5 bases and J 3 bases, leaving 14 bases between the germline ends. The CDR3 extends over 15 amino acids. The CDR3 DNA is TGTGCCAGCAGTCCCCTGATAACCTACAAAAACATTCAGTACTTC. This encodes CASSPLITYKNIQYF.

This clonotype was observed a handful of times. J is TRBJ2-4 and V is TRBV7-9; a weak D match, TRBD1 (6 bases). CDR1 and CDR2 from the germline V gene are SEHNR and FQNEAQ (reference sequence). Between the trimmed V and J ends, which lost 5 bases and 2 bases, there was a span of 19 bases. This CDR3 is 17 amino acids long. The CDR3 region is CASSHPKQGHTKNIQYF. The CDR3 nucleotides are TGTGCCAGCAGCCATCCCAAACAGGGACATACCAAAAACATTCAGTACTTC. Using reference TRBV7-9 and TRBJ2-4 for the parts outside the CDR3, the full variable domain is DTGVSQNPRHKITKRGQNVTFRCDPISEHNRLYWYRQTLGQGPEFLTYFQNEAQLEKSRLLSDRFSAERPKGSFSTLEIQRTEQGDSAMYLCASSHPKQGHTKNIQYFGAGTRLSVL.

This clonotype was recorded a few times. This chain uses TRBV20-1 with TRBJ1-5; D may be TRBD1 (5 bases). The CDR3 has 14 residues. Trimming pared 6 bases from V and 0 bases from J, leaving 12 bases between. Per the germline V gene, CDR1 is DFQATT and CDR2 is SNEGSKA (reference sequence). Here the CDR3 reads CSARRDVSNQPQHF. The CDR3 DNA is TGCAGTGCCAGACGGGACGTTAGCAATCAGCCCCAGCATTTT.

The rearrangement uses TRBV12-3 or TRBV12-4 and TRBJ2-7; 7 nucleotides align to TRBD2. The CDR3 spans 15 residues. The V segment lost 3 bases and the J segment 4 bases; nucleotides outside the gene matches: 9. Here the CDR3 reads CASSLLGGLVYEQYF. CDR3 nucleotide sequence: TGTGCCAGCAGTTTGCTCGGTGGACTAGTTTACGAGCAGTACTTC.

This sequence joins TRBV11-2 and TRBJ1-2; D remains unclear. Trimming pared 1 base from V and 4 bases from J, leaving 13 bases between. Germline V lookup: CDR1 SGHAT, CDR2 FQNNGV. The CDR3 has 15 residues. CDR3: CASSLAPSGTYGYTF. CDR3 sequence (DNA): TGTGCCAGCAGCTTAGCACCGTCAGGAACCTATGGCTACACCTTC.

This clonotype was observed a handful of times. The chain joins TRBV20-1 to TRBJ2-1; no reliable D call. Deletions cut 0 bases from V and 1 base from J, with 10 bases between. Germline CDR1 DFQATT, CDR2 SNEGSKA (reference sequence). The CDR3 loop spans 15 amino acids. CDR3 DNA: TGCAGTGCTAGAGATCGGGTTGGTTCCTACAATGAGCAGTTCTTC. Residues: CSARDRVGSYNEQFF.

This rearrangement joins TRBV20-1 to TRBJ2-5, with D perhaps TRBD2 (6 bases). The CDR3 covers 14 residues. Germline V gene lookup returns CDR1 DFQATT and CDR2 SNEGSKA (reference sequence). V was shortened by 7 bases and J by 1 base, with 16 bases between the two germline ends. The CDR3 protein is CSVHQSGVQETQYF. CDR3 DNA sequence: TGCAGTGTCCACCAATCGGGGGTCCAAGAGACCCAGTACTTC.

J is TRBJ1-2 and V is TRBV4-3; D unresolved. Deletions cut 7 bases from V and 1 base from J, with 16 bases between. The CDR3 runs 15 residues. CDR1 and CDR2 from the germline V gene are LGHNA and YSLEER. The CDR3 is CASTLEYRINYGYTF. In DNA, the CDR3 is TGCGCCAGCACCCTCGAATATCGGATTAACTATGGCTACACCTTC.

This clonotype has only a few counts. This chain links TRBV7-2 with TRBJ2-7, with D perhaps given as TRBD1 or TRBD2 (5 bases each). CDR1 is SGHTA and CDR2 is FQGNSA in the germline V gene. Trimming took off 3 bases at V and 4 bases at J, with 13 bases between the two ends. The CDR3 runs to 14 residues. As DNA, the CDR3 is TGTGCCAGCAGCTTCGCGCCTGGGGGTTACGAGCAGTACTTC. Translating it yields CASSFAPGGYEQYF. Complete variable domain (other parts from reference TRBV7-2 and TRBJ2-7): GAGVSQSPSNKVTEKGKDVELRCDPISGHTALYWYRQSLGQGLEFLIYFQGNSAPDKSGLPSDRFSAERTGGSVSTLTIQRTQQEDSAVYLCASSFAPGGYEQYFGPGTRLTVT.

The CDR3 here is CSASPLYGQQDYGYTF. CDR3 coding DNA: TGCAGTGCTAGCCCCTTGTACGGGCAACAGGACTATGGCTACACCTTC. The V gene is TRBV20-1, the J gene TRBJ1-2; weak D call: TRBD1 (5 bases). Germline V gives CDR1 DFQATT, CDR2 SNEGSKA (reference sequence). V lost 3 bases and J 3 bases, leaving 20 bases between the germline ends. This CDR3 contains 16 residues.

The chain carries TRBV7-2 and TRBJ1-1; D is perhaps TRBD1 (5 bases). CDR3 length: 13 residues. Germline V gives CDR1 SGHTA, CDR2 FQGNSA. The V end was cut by 7 bases, the J end by 4 bases, with 13 bases between. In nucleotides, the CDR3 is TGTGCCAGCAACACCCGGGGGAGCACTGAAGCTTTCTTT. Amino acid sequence: CASNTRGSTEAFF.

There are a few counts of this clonotype. The rearrangement links TRBV28 to TRBJ2-1, with D possibly TRBD1 on 6 matching bases. The germline gives CDR1 MDHEN, CDR2 SYDVKM. The CDR3 is 18 amino acids. The V end lost 8 bases, the J end lost 7 bases, and 30 bases lay between the germline ends. The CDR3 spells CASRAPQLATGLGNEQFF. CDR3 bases: TGTGCCAGCCGAGCGCCCCAACTCGCTACAGGGCTGGGAAATGAGCAGTTCTTC.

J is TRBJ2-7 and V is TRBV6-2 or TRBV6-3, with 7 bases matching TRBD1. Losses at the gene ends were 10 bases for V and 3 bases for J; bases not matched to a gene: 6. This CDR3 region has 12 residues. Looked up from germline, CDR1 is MNHEY and CDR2 is SVGEGT. The CDR3 nucleotides are TGTGCCACCCGGGACAGAGACTACGAGCAGTACTTC. Encoded protein: CATRDRDYEQYF.

J is TRBJ2-2 and V is TRBV7-2, with D possibly matching TRBD2 (5 bases). CDR1 is SGHTA, CDR2 FQGNSA, per germline. The CDR3 has 15 residues. Deletions cut 3 bases from V and 5 bases from J, with 13 bases between. CDR3 in amino acids: CASSFFGGGTGELFF. DNA for the CDR3: TGTGCCAGCAGCTTTTTTGGCGGCGGGACCGGGGAGCTGTTTTTT.

This clonotype has a handful of counts. The chain uses TRBV12-3 or TRBV12-4 and TRBJ1-5; D is perhaps TRBD1 (5 bases). Trimming removed 5 bases from V and 6 bases from J, with 11 bases in between. There are 13 residues in the CDR3. For the CDR3, the DNA is TGTGCCAGCAGTCCTTCAGGGATTCAGCCCCAGCATTTT. Residues: CASSPSGIQPQHF.

The rearrangement uses TRBV4-3 and TRBJ2-5; TRBD2 is a possible D gene (6 bases). The J call may be faulty, since TRBJ2-7 better matches the DNA end. The CDR3 consists of 14 residues. Looked up from germline, CDR1 is LGHNA and CDR2 is YSLEER. CDR3: CASSQNRGFYEQYF. The CDR3 DNA sequence: TGCGCCAGCAGCCAGAATCGGGGGTTTTACGAGCAGTACTTC.

V gene TRBV12-3 or TRBV12-4 combines with J gene TRBJ2-1, with 14 bases identical to TRBD2. The CDR3 covers 15 residues. Trimming cost V 7 bases and J 7 bases; bases outside gene matches: 6. CDR3 loop: CASIPGTSGGNEQFF. The CDR3 region has the DNA TGTGCCAGCATCCCGGGGACTAGCGGGGGTAATGAGCAGTTCTTC.

The table lists this clonotype with a few counts. The V and J genes are TRBV5-1 and TRBJ1-6, with D possibly being TRBD1 (5 bases). The germline gives CDR1 SGHRS, CDR2 YFSETQ. This CDR3 spans 14 amino acids. Trimming took off 4 bases at V and 7 bases at J, with 12 bases between the two ends. This CDR3 reads CASSTGAANSPLHF. In nucleotides, the CDR3 is TGCGCCAGCAGCACTGGGGCGGCCAATTCACCCCTCCACTTT.

This clonotype has more than one count but fewer than ten. V gene TRBV29-1 combines with J gene TRBJ2-4; tentatively, D is TRBD1 (5 bases). The CDR3 is made up of 13 amino acids. The germline V gene has CDR1 SQVTM and CDR2 ANQGSEA. Trimming removed 6 bases at V and 8 bases at J, with 17 bases between. The CDR3 region is CSVADSVGDIQYF. DNA of the CDR3: TGCAGCGTAGCCGACAGTGTTGGGGACATTCAGTACTTC.

The chain has TRBV12-3 or TRBV12-4 and TRBJ1-5, with D uncertain. This CDR3 has 13 amino acids. V lost 6 bases and J lost 5, with 11 bases in between. As DNA, the CDR3 is TGTGCCAGCAGCTCAGGACCCCATCAGCCCCAGCATTTT. Amino acid sequence: CASSSGPHQPQHF.

The V call is TRBV27, the J call TRBJ2-2, with TRBD2 matching 11 bases. Trimming removed 3 bases from V and 6 bases from J; junction bases left unmatched: 3. CDR3 length: 15 amino acids. Germline V gene sequence: CDR1 MNHEY, CDR2 SMNVEV (reference sequence). The CDR3 region has the DNA TGTGCCAGCAGTTTTAGCGGGGGGGCCGCCGGGGAGCTGTTTTTT. It specifies CASSFSGGAAGELFF.

This clonotype was picked up a small number of times. V gene TRBV2 combines with J gene TRBJ2-2; possible D gene TRBD2, 5 bases. Trimming took 6 bases from V and 1 from J, leaving 12 bases between them. In germline, CDR1 is SNHLY, CDR2 FYNNEI. The CDR3 runs 15 residues. CDR3 sequence (DNA): TGTGCCAGCAGCGCCGAAGCGGTGAACACCGGGGAGCTGTTTTTT. The encoded protein is CASSAEAVNTGELFF.

CDR3 nucleotides: TGTGCCAGTATCGAACAGAGCTCTGGAAACACCATATATTTT. Translated, it gives CASIEQSSGNTIYF. The chain has TRBV19 and TRBJ1-3, with no clear D. The germline V and J ends were trimmed by 7 bases and 0 bases, with 10 bases remaining between them. The V gene's germline CDR1 is LNHDA and CDR2 SQIVND (reference sequence). The CDR3 loop spans 14 amino acids.

The chain has TRBV27 and TRBJ2-7, with a weak D call TRBD2 (5 bases). The better agreement between TRBJ2-1 and the DNA end casts doubt on the J call. CDR1 is MNHEY and CDR2 is SMNVEV in the germline V gene (reference sequence). This CDR3 contains 13 residues. CDR3 sequence reads: CASSFSSGGEQFF. As DNA, the CDR3 is TGTGCCAGCAGTTTCTCCAGTGGAGGTGAGCAGTTCTTC.